The rows below give T cell receptor beta chains drawn from one sample of a study of cytomegalovirus exposure and HLA in healthy donors. Only in-frame clones appear in the TCRdb table, and some are missing; sequencing was by immunoSEQ multiplex PCR. The data show about 160,000 clones, with about 75% seen just once and under 3% held by the top ten. Sequenced: PBMCs. These receptors all come from a woman between 50 and 59 years old in good health and CMV-seropositive. CDR3s include the opening cysteine and the closing phenylalanine or tryptophan. The order of the fields is clone size, J gene, D gene, V gene, CDR3 DNA, CDR3 protein. The D gene is left open where the match is weak. Not all rows give a size; the values are once, few, many and, for expanded clones, a class.

size: -
J: TRBJ2-2
D: -
V: TRBV7-8
DNA: TGTGCCAGCAGCTTAGATGGCAGCACCGGGGAGCTGTTTTTT
CDR3: CASSLDGSTGELFF

size: -
J: TRBJ1-2
D: TRBD1
V: TRBV6-1
DNA: TGTGTCTCGGGGCCGGGACAGTCTAACTATGGCTACACCTTC
CDR3: CVSGPGQSNYGYTF

size: -
J: TRBJ1-2
D: -
V: TRBV6-5
DNA: TGTGCCAGCAGTTACGGGGCTGGGCAGGGAGGTCATGGCTACACCTTC
CDR3: CASSYGAGQGGHGYTF

size: few
J: TRBJ2-5
D: TRBD2
V: TRBV27
DNA: TGTGCCAGCAGACCGGGACTAGCGGGGGGCGTCCAACAGACCCAGTACTTC
CDR3: CASRPGLAGGVQQTQYF

size: -
J: TRBJ2-2
D: TRBD2
V: TRBV30
DNA: TGTGCCTGGAGAAGCGGGGGCACCGGGGAGCTGTTTTTT
CDR3: CAWRSGGTGELFF

size: -
J: TRBJ2-2
D: -
V: TRBV7-9
DNA: TGTGCCAGCAGCTTAGCGCGGGCTGTCCTATCCACCGGGGAGCTGTTTTTT
CDR3: CASSLARAVLSTGELFF

size: -
J: TRBJ2-5
D: -
V: TRBV5-1
DNA: TGCGCCAGCAGCGTGGGGGGGACAGCATCACAAGAGACCCAGTACTTC
CDR3: CASSVGGTASQETQYF

size: -
J: TRBJ1-2
D: TRBD1
V: TRBV15
DNA: TGTGCCACCAGCAGAGCCGACAGGGTGGACGGCTACACCTTC
CDR3: CATSRADRVDGYTF

size: -
J: TRBJ2-4
D: TRBD1
V: TRBV15
DNA: TGTGCCTCCCGGGACCGGGACAGGAACATTCAGTACTTC
CDR3: CASRDRDRNIQYF

size: -
J: TRBJ1-1
D: TRBD1
V: TRBV5-8
DNA: TGTGCCAGCAGCTTGGGGGACAGGCCGAACACTGAAGCTTTCTTT
CDR3: CASSLGDRPNTEAFF

size: few
J: TRBJ2-7
D: TRBD1
V: TRBV2
DNA: TGTGCCAGCAGTGTACAGGGGGCGATCGTTCCCCAGCAGTACTTC
CDR3: CASSVQGAIVPQQYF

size: -
J: TRBJ2-3
D: -
V: TRBV5-1
DNA: TGCGCCAGCAGCTTGATCCAGTCCACAGATACGCAGTATTTT
CDR3: CASSLIQSTDTQYF

size: -
J: TRBJ2-2
D: -
V: TRBV7-3
DNA: TGTGCCAGCAGTGTGGACAGAAACACCGGGGAGCTGTTTTTT
CDR3: CASSVDRNTGELFF

size: -
J: TRBJ2-5
D: -
V: TRBV5-1
DNA: TGCGCCAGCAGCTTATACAGGGTCGGCGAGACCCAGTACTTC
CDR3: CASSLYRVGETQYF

size: -
J: TRBJ2-3
D: -
V: TRBV9
DNA: TGTGCCAGCAGCGTAGATTTATCAGATACGCAGTATTTT
CDR3: CASSVDLSDTQYF